This passage covers 4 T cell receptor beta chains from one sample sequenced in a study of blood T cells in healthy people across ages. Using a J-beta primer mix together with a sample-barcoded 5' primer, a second PCR was run for roughly 6 to 12 cycles. TCRdb independently ran MiXCR on the 5' RACE reads; one entry per CDR3 protein. The sample lists hundreds of thousands of distinct CDR3 sequences, approximately 40% seen once, with 25% to 30% in the top ten. The sample consisted of blood. The source is a man older than 75 in good health.

The chain uses TRBV4-2 and TRBJ2-3; weak D call: TRBD2 (6 bases). This CDR3 region has 16 residues. The V end lost 0 bases, the J end lost 9 bases, and 19 bases lay between the germline ends. Germline V lookup: CDR1 LGHNA, CDR2 YNFKEQ. The CDR3 DNA reads TGTGCCAGCAGCCAAGAAAGGAGGGGACGCCGTCGCACGCAGTATTTT. It yields the protein CASSQERRGRRRTQYF.

This clonotype was observed a few times. The chain links TRBV29-1 to TRBJ1-4; D possibly corresponds to TRBD1 (5 bases). V lost 6 bases, J lost 3 bases, and 14 bases lay in between. Germline assignment: CDR1 SQVTM and CDR2 ANQGSEA. This CDR3 spans 14 amino acids. CDR3 in amino acids: CSVRLVGPNEKLFF. The CDR3 DNA is TGCAGCGTCCGCCTGGTGGGGCCTAATGAAAAACTGTTTTTT.

A few counts support this clonotype. This may be a read error: a much more frequent sequence differs by one nucleotide. The chain uses TRBV6-1 and TRBJ1-5; no reliable D call. The V gene lost 3 bases and the J gene lost 1 base, with 1 base spanning the gap. The length of the CDR3 is 12 residues. Germline V gene lookup returns CDR1 MNHNS and CDR2 SASEGT. The CDR3 region has the DNA TGTGCCAGCAGTGACAGCAATCAGCCCCAGCATTTT. Its translation: CASSDSNQPQHF.

The chain has TRBV11-2 and TRBJ2-7, with a possible D match to TRBD2 (7 bases). V lost 10 bases, J lost 4 bases, and 20 bases lay in between. The CDR3 spans 14 residues. Germline assignment: CDR1 SGHAT and CDR2 FQNNGV. The CDR3 loop reads CATKLGASGYEQYF. The CDR3 bases are TGTGCCACCAAACTGGGGGCTAGCGGATACGAGCAGTACTTC.